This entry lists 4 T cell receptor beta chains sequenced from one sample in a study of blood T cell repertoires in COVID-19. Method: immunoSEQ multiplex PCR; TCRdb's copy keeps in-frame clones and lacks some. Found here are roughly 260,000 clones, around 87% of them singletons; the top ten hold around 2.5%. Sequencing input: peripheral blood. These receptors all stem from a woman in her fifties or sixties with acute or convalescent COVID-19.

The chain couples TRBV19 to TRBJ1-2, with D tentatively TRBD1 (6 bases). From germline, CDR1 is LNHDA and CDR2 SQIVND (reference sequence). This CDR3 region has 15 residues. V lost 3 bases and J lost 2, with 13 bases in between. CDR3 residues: CASSILSGDNYGYTF. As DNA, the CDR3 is TGTGCCAGTAGTATTTTGTCAGGGGACAACTATGGCTACACCTTC.

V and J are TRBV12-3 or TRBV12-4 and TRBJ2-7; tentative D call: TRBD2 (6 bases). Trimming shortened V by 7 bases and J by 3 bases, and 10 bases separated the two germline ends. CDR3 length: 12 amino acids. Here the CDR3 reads CASTPGSYEQYF. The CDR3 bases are TGTGCCAGCACCCCCGGGAGCTACGAGCAGTACTTC.

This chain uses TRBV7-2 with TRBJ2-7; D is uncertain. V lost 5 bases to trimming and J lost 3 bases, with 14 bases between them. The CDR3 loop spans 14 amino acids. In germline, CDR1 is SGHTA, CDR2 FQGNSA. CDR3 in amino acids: CASSTVGAIYEQYF. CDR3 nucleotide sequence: TGTGCCAGCAGCACGGTAGGAGCGATCTACGAGCAGTACTTC.

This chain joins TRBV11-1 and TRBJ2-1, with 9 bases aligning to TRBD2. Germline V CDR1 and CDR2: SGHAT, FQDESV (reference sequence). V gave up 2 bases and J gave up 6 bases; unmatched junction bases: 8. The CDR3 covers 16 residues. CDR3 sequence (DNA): TGTGCCAGCAGCTTACGAAGAGCGGGAGGAGGCAATGAGCAGTTCTTC. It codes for CASSLRRAGGGNEQFF.